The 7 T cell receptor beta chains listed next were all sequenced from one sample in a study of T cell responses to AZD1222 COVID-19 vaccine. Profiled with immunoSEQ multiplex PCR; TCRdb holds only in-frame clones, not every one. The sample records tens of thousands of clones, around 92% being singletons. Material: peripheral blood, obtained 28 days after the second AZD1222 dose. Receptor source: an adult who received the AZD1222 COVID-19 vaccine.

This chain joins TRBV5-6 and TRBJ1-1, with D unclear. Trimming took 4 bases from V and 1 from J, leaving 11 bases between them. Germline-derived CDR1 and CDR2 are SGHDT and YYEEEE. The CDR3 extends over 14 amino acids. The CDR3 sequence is CASSPVGGNTEAFF. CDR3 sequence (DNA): TGTGCCAGCAGCCCGGTCGGAGGGAACACTGAAGCTTTCTTT. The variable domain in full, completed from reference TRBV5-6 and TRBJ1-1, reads DAGVTQSPTHLIKTRGQQVTLRCSPKSGHDTVSWYQQALGQGPQFIFQYYEEEERQRGNFPDRFSGHQFPNYSSELNVNALLLGDSALYLCASSPVGGNTEAFFGQGTRLTVV.

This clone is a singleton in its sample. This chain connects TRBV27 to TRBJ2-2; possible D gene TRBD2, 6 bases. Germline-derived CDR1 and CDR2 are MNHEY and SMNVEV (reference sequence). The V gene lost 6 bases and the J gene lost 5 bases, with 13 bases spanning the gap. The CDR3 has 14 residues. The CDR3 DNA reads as TGTGCCAGCAGCCTTGGACTATTGACCGGGGAGCTGTTTTTT. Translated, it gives CASSLGLLTGELFF.

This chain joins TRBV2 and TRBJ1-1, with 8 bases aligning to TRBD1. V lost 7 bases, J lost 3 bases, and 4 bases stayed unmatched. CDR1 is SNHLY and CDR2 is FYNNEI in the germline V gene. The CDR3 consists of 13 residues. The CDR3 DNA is TGTGCCAGCACAGAGACAGGGGACACTGAAGCTTTCTTT. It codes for CASTETGDTEAFF. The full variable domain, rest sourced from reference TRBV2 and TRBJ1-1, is EPEVTQTPSHQVTQMGQEVILRCVPISNHLYFYWYRQILGQKVEFLVSFYNNEISEKSEIFDDQFSVERPDGSNFTLKIRSTKLEDSAMYFCASTETGDTEAFFGQGTRLTVV.

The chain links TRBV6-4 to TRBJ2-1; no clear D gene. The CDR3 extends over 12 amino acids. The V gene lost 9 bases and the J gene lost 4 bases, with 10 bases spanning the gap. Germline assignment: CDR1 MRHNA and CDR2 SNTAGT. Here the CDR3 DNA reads TGTGCCAGATCGGATGTTTACAATGAGCAGTTCTTC. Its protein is CARSDVYNEQFF.

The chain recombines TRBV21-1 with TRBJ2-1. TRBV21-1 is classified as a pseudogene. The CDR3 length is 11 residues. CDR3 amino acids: CASRFNNEQFF. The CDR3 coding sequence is TGTGCCAGTCGCTTTAACAATGAGCAGTTCTTC.

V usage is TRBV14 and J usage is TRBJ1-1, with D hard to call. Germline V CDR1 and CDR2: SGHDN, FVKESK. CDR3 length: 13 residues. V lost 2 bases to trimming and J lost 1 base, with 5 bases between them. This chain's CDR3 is CASSQSRNTEAFF. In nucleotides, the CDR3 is TGTGCCAGCAGCCAAAGTAGGAACACTGAAGCTTTCTTT.

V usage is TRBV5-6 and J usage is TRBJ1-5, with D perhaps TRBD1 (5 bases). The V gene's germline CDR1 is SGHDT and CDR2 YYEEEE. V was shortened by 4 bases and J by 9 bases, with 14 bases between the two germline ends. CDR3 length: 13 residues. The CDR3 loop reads CASSIAVGGPQHF. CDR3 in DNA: TGTGCCAGCAGCATCGCTGTGGGGGGGCCCCAGCATTTT.